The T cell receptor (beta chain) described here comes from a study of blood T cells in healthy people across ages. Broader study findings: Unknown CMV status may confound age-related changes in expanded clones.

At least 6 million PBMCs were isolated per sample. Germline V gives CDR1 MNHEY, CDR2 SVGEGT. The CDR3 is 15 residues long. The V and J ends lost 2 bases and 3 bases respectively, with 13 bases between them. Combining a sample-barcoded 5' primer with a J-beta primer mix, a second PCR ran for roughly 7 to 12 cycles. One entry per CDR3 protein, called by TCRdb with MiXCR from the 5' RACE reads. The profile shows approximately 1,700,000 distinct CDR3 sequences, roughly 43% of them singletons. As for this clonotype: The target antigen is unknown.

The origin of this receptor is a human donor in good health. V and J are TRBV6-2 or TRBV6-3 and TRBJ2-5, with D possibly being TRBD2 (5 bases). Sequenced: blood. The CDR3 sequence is CASSYRTLVKETQYF. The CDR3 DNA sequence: TGTGCCAGCAGTTACCGGACTCTAGTTAAAGAGACCCAGTACTTC.